The 32 T cell receptor beta chains presented below share a single source sample, sequenced in a study of identical twins. One entry per CDR3 protein, called by TCRdb with MiXCR from the 5' RACE reads. The data hold approximately 1.8 million distinct CDR3 sequences, with around 33% observed a single time. The sample taken for sequencing was cord blood. The source of these receptors is a newborn girl in good health.

This clonotype came up many times. One junction end disagrees with the germline gene, perhaps due to a read error. The chain carries TRBV7-2 and TRBJ2-2; D is unclear. CDR3 size: 14 residues. The V gene's germline CDR1 is SGHTA and CDR2 FQGNSA. CDR3 nucleotide sequence: TGTGCCAGCAGTTTAGGACGGAACACCGGGGAGCTGTTTTTT. Amino acid sequence: CASSLGRNTGELFF.

This clonotype appeared a few times. The chain is built from TRBV27 and TRBJ2-7; 10 nucleotides match TRBD2. CDR1 is MNHEY and CDR2 is SMNVEV in the germline V gene (reference sequence). CDR3 size: 15 residues. V trimming: 2 bases; J trimming: 5 bases; junction bases outside the gene matches: 6. CDR3 nucleotides: TGTGCCAGCAGTTTAGTATCGAGCGGGAGGGACGAGCAGTACTTC. This codes for CASSLVSSGRDEQYF.

This clonotype appeared a few times. The chain carries TRBV20-1 and TRBJ2-3, with TRBD2 matching over 14 bases. The CDR3 covers 15 residues. Germline CDR1 reads DFQATT; CDR2 reads SNEGSKA (reference sequence). Trimming removed 5 bases from V and 9 bases from J; junction bases left unmatched: 10. CDR3 in DNA: TGCAGTGCTGCCTCGACTAGCGGGGGGGCACGGACGCAGTATTTT. Residues: CSAASTSGGARTQYF.

The chain is built from TRBV20-1 and TRBJ2-3; 7 bases line up with TRBD1. This CDR3 is built from 16 residues. V trimming: 6 bases; J trimming: 0 bases; junction bases outside the gene matches: 12. Germline-derived CDR1 and CDR2 are DFQATT and SNEGSKA (reference sequence). The CDR3 loop is CSAVPRDRASTDTQYF. The CDR3, as DNA: TGCAGTGCCGTGCCCCGCGACAGGGCTAGCACAGATACGCAGTATTTT.

The rearrangement joins TRBV3-1 to TRBJ2-3; tentatively, D is TRBD1 (5 bases). V was cut by 0 bases and J by 3 bases, with 10 bases left in between. This CDR3 contains 15 residues. Germline CDR1 LGHDT, CDR2 YNNKEL (reference sequence). The CDR3, as DNA: TGTGCCAGCAGCCAAGATCCAGGGCAGACAGATACGCAGTATTTT. Amino acids: CASSQDPGQTDTQYF.

The V gene is TRBV25-1, the J gene TRBJ2-7; TRBD2 is a possible D gene (7 bases). There are 16 residues in the CDR3. V was trimmed by 6 bases and J by 3 bases, leaving 21 bases between them. The germline V gene encodes CDR1 MGHDK and CDR2 SYGVNS. The CDR3 DNA is TGTGCCAGCAGCCTAGGGGGGGGAGTGGAGTACTACGAGCAGTACTTC. Protein sequence: CASSLGGGVEYYEQYF.

This clonotype occurred a few times. The chain recombines TRBV5-1 with TRBJ2-1, with D maybe TRBD1 (5 bases). V lost 4 bases and J lost 1, with 12 bases in between. Germline CDR1 reads SGHRS; CDR2 reads YFSETQ. The CDR3 sequence is 15 residues long. CDR3 sequence (DNA): TGCGCCAGCAGCCCGACAGAGGTTTCCTACAATGAGCAGTTCTTC. Translating gives CASSPTEVSYNEQFF.

The chain carries TRBV5-6 and TRBJ2-7; no reliable D call. From germline, CDR1 is SGHDT and CDR2 YYEEEE. The CDR3 has 14 residues. The germline V and J ends were trimmed by 4 bases and 2 bases, with 13 bases remaining between them. The CDR3 is CASSVRRITYEQYF. The CDR3 DNA sequence: TGTGCCAGCAGCGTGCGGCGGATCACCTACGAGCAGTACTTC.

The V and J genes are TRBV28 and TRBJ1-4; possibly TRBD1 for D (6 bases). V lost 2 bases and J lost 7, with 11 bases in between. The germline V gene has CDR1 MDHEN and CDR2 SYDVKM. This CDR3 has 14 amino acids. The DNA for the CDR3 is TGTGCCAGCAGTTTACAGGGGTTGGGTGAAAAACTGTTTTTT. Amino acids: CASSLQGLGEKLFF. The whole variable domain, remainder taken from reference TRBV28 and TRBJ1-4, is DVKVTQSSRYLVKRTGEKVFLECVQDMDHENMFWYRQDPGLGLRLIYFSYDVKMKEKGDIPEGYSVSREKKERFSLILESASTNQTSMYLCASSLQGLGEKLFFGSGTQLSVL.

The CDR3 protein is CASREDSNYGYTF. The CDR3, as DNA: TGCGCCAGCAGGGAAGATTCTAACTATGGCTACACCTTC. The V gene is TRBV5-1, the J gene TRBJ1-2; D not certain. V was clipped by 5 bases and J by 0 bases, with 8 bases between them. Germline CDR1 SGHRS, CDR2 YFSETQ. The CDR3 covers 13 residues.

Many counts were recorded for this clonotype. V and J are TRBV29-1 and TRBJ2-3, with 7 positions matching TRBD2. Germline V gives CDR1 SQVTM, CDR2 ANQGSEA. With V trimmed by 4 bases and J by 3 bases, 7 bases remained unmatched. CDR3 length: 14 residues. For the CDR3, the DNA is TGCAGCGTTGCCGAGGGACTATTAACAGATACGCAGTATTTT. Its translation is CSVAEGLLTDTQYF.

This clonotype showed up just a few times. The chain combines TRBV5-1 with TRBJ2-1, with unresolved D. The DNA end favors TRBJ2-7, so the J call may be wrong. This CDR3 comprises 15 residues. Per the germline V gene, CDR1 is SGHRS and CDR2 is YFSETQ. As DNA, the CDR3 is TGCGCCAGCAGCTTGGATTACGGGTCCTACAATGAGCAGTACTTC. Translating it yields CASSLDYGSYNEQYF.

The chain has TRBV4-1 and TRBJ2-4; D may be TRBD2 (5 bases). Looked up from germline, CDR1 is MGHRA and CDR2 is YSYEKL. The CDR3 runs 15 residues. The V end was cut by 0 bases, the J end by 3 bases, with 9 bases between. The CDR3 sequence: CASSQDKEGKNIQYF. CDR3 DNA sequence: TGCGCCAGCAGCCAAGATAAAGAGGGCAAAAACATTCAGTACTTC.

This clonotype was counted between two and nine times. The chain has TRBV10-2 and TRBJ1-4; D call uncertain. V shed 2 bases and J shed 0 bases, with 7 bases lying between them. Germline V gene sequence: CDR1 WSHSY, CDR2 SAAADI. This CDR3 has 15 amino acids. CDR3 sequence reads: CASSEMAATNEKLFF. CDR3 nucleotide sequence: TGCGCCAGCAGTGAGATGGCAGCAACTAATGAAAAACTGTTTTTT.

This chain uses TRBV20-1 with TRBJ2-7, with 8 positions matching TRBD2. V lost 0 bases to trimming and J lost 7 bases; unmatched junction nucleotides: 11. CDR1 is DFQATT and CDR2 is SNEGSKA in the germline V gene (reference sequence). This CDR3 contains 15 residues. Here the CDR3 DNA reads TGCAGTGCTAGAGATGGAGCTAGCGGGCCCAATGAGCAGTACTTC. Its protein is CSARDGASGPNEQYF.

The chain combines TRBV20-1 with TRBJ2-7; 10 bases line up with TRBD2. CDR3 length: 16 residues. Germline V gene sequence: CDR1 DFQATT, CDR2 SNEGSKA (reference sequence). With V trimmed by 0 bases and J by 0 bases, 5 bases remained unmatched. CDR3 loop: CSARDPSGGLSYEQYF. The DNA of the CDR3 is TGCAGTGCTAGAGATCCTAGCGGGGGCCTCTCCTACGAGCAGTACTTC.

This clonotype has more than one count but fewer than ten. J is TRBJ2-7 and V is TRBV20-1; 7 bases line up with TRBD1. Germline CDR1 is DFQATT and CDR2 is SNEGSKA (reference sequence). The J segment lost 4 bases and the V segment lost 5 bases, leaving 11 bases of the junction unmatched. CDR3 size: 14 residues. The CDR3 DNA reads as TGCAGTGCTGAAGTGGACAGGAATAATTACGAGCAGTACTTC. Translated, it gives CSAEVDRNNYEQYF.

This clonotype was observed a few times. The rearrangement uses TRBV6-2 or TRBV6-3 and TRBJ2-5, with D tentatively TRBD1 (6 bases). The CDR3 is made up of 12 amino acids. Trimming pared 2 bases from V and 10 bases from J, leaving 11 bases between. Per germline, CDR1 MNHEY and CDR2 SVGEGT. CDR3 protein: CASSYGSGDQYF. DNA of the CDR3: TGTGCCAGCAGTTACGGGTCAGGGGACCAGTACTTC.

This clonotype was seen a few times. The gene calls are TRBV6-5 and TRBJ1-1; D gene ambiguous. The germline V gene encodes CDR1 MNHEY and CDR2 SVGAGI. This CDR3 comprises 13 residues. The germline V and J ends were trimmed by 6 bases and 0 bases, with 8 bases remaining between them. CDR3 sequence (DNA): TGTGCCAGCAGCACACCCATGAACACTGAAGCTTTCTTT. It translates to CASSTPMNTEAFF.

The chain recombines TRBV20-1 with TRBJ2-7; 8 nucleotides line up with TRBD2. The CDR3 runs 15 residues. Looked up from germline, CDR1 is DFQATT and CDR2 is SNEGSKA (reference sequence). V lost 2 bases to trimming and J lost 7 bases; unmatched junction nucleotides: 13. The CDR3 spells CSARRRGGLSNEQYF. In DNA form, the CDR3 reads TGCAGTGCTAGACGACGGGGGGGCCTATCCAATGAGCAGTACTTC.

This chain links TRBV27 with TRBJ1-2; D is unclear. This CDR3 is 15 amino acids long. Trimming stripped 6 bases from V and 2 bases from J, with 16 bases between. Germline V lookup: CDR1 MNHEY, CDR2 SMNVEV (reference sequence). The CDR3 nucleotides are TGTGCCAGCAGCTCCTGGGCCCTGGGGAACTATGGCTACACCTTC. Its protein product is CASSSWALGNYGYTF.

This chain uses TRBV28 with TRBJ2-1; 7 bases agree with TRBD1. The assigned J gene may be wrong: the sequence end matches TRBJ2-7 better. Germline CDR1 MDHEN, CDR2 SYDVKM. The length of the CDR3 is 14 residues. The CDR3 loop reads CASLPGTEYNEQYF. The CDR3, as DNA: TGTGCCAGTCTCCCCGGGACAGAATACAATGAGCAGTACTTC.

V usage is TRBV18 and J usage is TRBJ2-2; possible D gene TRBD2, 5 bases. Between the trimmed V and J ends, which lost 3 bases and 0 bases, there was a span of 23 bases. CDR1 is KGHSH and CDR2 is LQKENI in the germline V gene. The CDR3 extends over 20 amino acids. CDR3 loop: CASSPFEGEEKFANTGELFF. In DNA, the CDR3 is TGTGCCAGCTCACCCTTCGAGGGCGAGGAGAAGTTCGCGAACACCGGGGAGCTGTTTTTT.

This clonotype was counted between two and nine times. The CDR3 coding sequence is TGCGCCAGCAGCCTTAGCGGGATAGGGGCCTACAATGAGCAGTTCTTC. Its protein product is CASSLSGIGAYNEQFF. V and J are TRBV5-1 and TRBJ2-1; TRBD2 matches at 8 bases. Germline V gene sequence: CDR1 SGHRS, CDR2 YFSETQ. Losses at the gene ends were 4 bases for V and 2 bases for J; bases not matched to a gene: 8. The CDR3 length is 16 residues.

This clonotype occurred a few times. J is TRBJ2-1 and V is TRBV28; D is possibly TRBD2 (6 bases). Trimming cost V 6 bases and J 10 bases, with 16 bases left between them. Looked up from germline, CDR1 is MDHEN and CDR2 is SYDVKM. CDR3 length: 13 amino acids. The CDR3: CASRLMEGREQFF. The CDR3 DNA reads as TGTGCCAGCAGGTTGATGGAGGGCCGCGAGCAGTTCTTC.

V gene TRBV30 combines with J gene TRBJ1-1; D gene uncertain. This CDR3 spans 13 amino acids. V lost 1 base to trimming and J lost 1 base, with 7 bases between them. The germline CDR1 and CDR2 sequences are GTSNPN and SVGIG (reference sequence). CDR3 nucleotides: TGTGCCTGGAGTGGGCAGCCGAACACTGAAGCTTTCTTT. Amino acid sequence: CAWSGQPNTEAFF.

There are a few counts of this clonotype. The gene calls are TRBV12-3 or TRBV12-4 and TRBJ1-4, with no clear D. Trimming stripped 4 bases from V and 7 bases from J, with 10 bases between. The CDR3 extends over 13 amino acids. CDR3 loop: CASSSAEGEKLFF. The CDR3 coding sequence is TGTGCCAGCAGTTCCGCGGAGGGTGAAAAACTGTTTTTT.

V gene TRBV12-3 or TRBV12-4 combines with J gene TRBJ2-2; 7 bases fit TRBD1. Trimming removed 4 bases from V and 3 bases from J; junction bases left unmatched: 2. The CDR3 runs 14 residues. In DNA, the CDR3 is TGTGCCAGCAGTTCCGACAGGGACACCGGGGAGCTGTTTTTT. It codes for CASSSDRDTGELFF.

The chain joins TRBV4-2 to TRBJ1-5; tentative D call: TRBD1 (5 bases). CDR3 length: 14 residues. Trimming took off 0 bases at V and 7 bases at J, with 10 bases between the two ends. The germline CDR1 and CDR2 sequences are LGHNA and YNFKEQ. The CDR3 sequence is CASSQEGGMQPQHF. CDR3 bases: TGTGCCAGCAGCCAAGAGGGGGGTATGCAGCCCCAGCATTTT.

This clonotype was detected only once. The rearrangement joins TRBV10-3 to TRBJ1-5; weak D call: TRBD1 (5 bases). The CDR3 is made up of 12 amino acids. Germline V lookup: CDR1 ENHRY, CDR2 SYGVKD. The V gene lost 8 bases and the J gene lost 0 bases, with 5 bases spanning the gap. CDR3 coding DNA: TGTGCCATCGGACATAGCAATCAGCCCCAGCATTTT. It encodes CAIGHSNQPQHF.

The chain joins TRBV29-1 to TRBJ2-5; TRBD2 aligns across 13 bases. The germline V gene encodes CDR1 SQVTM and CDR2 ANQGSEA. The CDR3 is made up of 15 amino acids. V was pared by 4 bases and J by 1 base, with 3 bases of the junction left unmatched. CDR3 DNA sequence: TGCAGCGTTGGGGGGACTAGCGGGATCCAAGAGACCCAGTACTTC. Translating it yields CSVGGTSGIQETQYF.

This clonotype was observed a handful of times. V gene TRBV5-1 combines with J gene TRBJ1-2; 10 bases agree with TRBD1. V dropped 6 bases and J dropped 8; count of bases not matched to a gene: 7. CDR1 SGHRS and CDR2 YFSETQ come from the germline V gene. CDR3 size: 13 residues. CDR3 in amino acids: CASTEDRGQGYTF. The CDR3 region has the DNA TGCGCCAGCACCGAAGACAGGGGGCAAGGCTACACCTTC.